Listed below are T cell receptor beta chains from one sample, sequenced in a study of T-cell reconstitution after alpha-beta-depleted transplantation in children. One entry per CDR3 protein, called by TCRdb with MiXCR from the PCR reads. The table records 210,000 or so distinct CDR3 sequences, approximately 9% of them present only once. The sequenced sample was PBMCs from the stem cell graft donor, obtained from the stem cell graft. The receptors come from a human donor who donated a stem cell graft to a child with acute lymphoblastic leukemia. Both conserved end residues are part of each CDR3. D genes are given only for firm matches. Part of the rows lack a size; the others show once, few, many or a class for expanded clones.

D gene,J gene,clone size,V gene,CDR3 DNA,CDR3 protein
TRBD1,TRBJ1-1,few,TRBV5-8,TGTGCCAGCTCCAGGGGGAGGGCTGAAGCTTTCTTT,CASSRGRAEAFF
TRBD2,TRBJ2-1,NA,TRBV20-1,TGCAGTGCTAGAGATATTAGCGGGGGAATATACAATGAGCAGTTCTTC,CSARDISGGIYNEQFF
NA,TRBJ2-7,many,TRBV6-5,TGTGCCAGCAGTTACTCCCAGGGAGGCTACGAGCAGTACTTC,CASSYSQGGYEQYF
NA,TRBJ1-5,many,TRBV21-1,TGTGCCAGCACATCTAATGGACAGGGATTATGGACACAGCCCCAGCATTTT,CASTSNGQGLWTQPQHF
NA,TRBJ2-7,NA,TRBV7-2,TGTGCCAGCAGCTATCCTTCCGCCTACGAGCAGTACTTC,CASSYPSAYEQYF
TRBD2,TRBJ2-1,few,TRBV20-1,TGCAGTGCAAAAAGCGGGGAGGGTGCCTACAATGAGCAGTTCTTC,CSAKSGEGAYNEQFF
NA,TRBJ2-2,NA,TRBV5-1,TGCGCCAGCAGCTTGGATGGTAGCCGTTCGAACACCGGGGAGCTGTTTTTT,CASSLDGSRSNTGELFF
NA,TRBJ2-3,NA,TRBV5-5,TGTGCCAGCAGCCTGGACCTTACGGGCACAGATACGCAGTATTTT,CASSLDLTGTDTQYF
NA,TRBJ2-7,many,TRBV7-2,TGTGCCAGCAGCTTGGGCCAAAGTGATACCTACGAGCAGTACTTC,CASSLGQSDTYEQYF
NA,TRBJ1-1,NA,TRBV7-2,TGTGCCAGCAGCTTAGCAAGGGAGAACACTGAAGCTTTCTTT,CASSLARENTEAFF
TRBD1,TRBJ1-2,few,TRBV19,TGTGCCAGTACTGTCGTGACAGGGGGGAACTATGGCTACACCTTC,CASTVVTGGNYGYTF
TRBD2,TRBJ2-7,few,TRBV13,TGTGCCAGCAGCTCACCGGGACTAGGGTCGATTGAGCAGTACTTC,CASSSPGLGSIEQYF
NA,TRBJ1-6,many,TRBV5-1,TGCGCCAGCAGCTTGGCCGGGAGCGGGTATAATTCACCCCTCCACTTT,CASSLAGSGYNSPLHF
NA,TRBJ2-3,many,TRBV5-1,TGCGCCAGCAACCCGGGGGAATACACAGATACGCAGTATTTT,CASNPGEYTDTQYF
NA,TRBJ2-5,few,TRBV6-5,TGTGCCAGCAGTTACCCCCCCGCGGGGGCCCAAGAGACCCAGTACTTC,CASSYPPAGAQETQYF
NA,TRBJ1-2,many,TRBV12-3/TRBV12-4,TGTGCCAGCACCCAACCTACCGCGGGGAACTATGGCTACACCTTC,CASTQPTAGNYGYTF
TRBD2,TRBJ2-7,many,TRBV4-2,TGTGCCAGCAGCCAAGAATCGGGGGGGTCCTACGAGCAGTACTTC,CASSQESGGSYEQYF
TRBD2,TRBJ2-3,NA,TRBV9,TGTGCCAGCAGCGTCGACCCAGGGACTAGCAAAGATACGCAGTATTTT,CASSVDPGTSKDTQYF
NA,TRBJ1-1,few,TRBV7-9,TGTGCCAGCAGCCCGAAGGGGGGCAGGGTGAACACTGAAGCTTTCTTT,CASSPKGGRVNTEAFF
NA,TRBJ1-5,few,TRBV7-9,TGTGCCAGCAACCCCCTGGGTTATGGCAATCAGCCCCAGCATTTT,CASNPLGYGNQPQHF
TRBD1,TRBJ2-3,NA,TRBV3-1,TGTGCCAGCAGCCAAGGCGACAGGGGGCTCGGAGATACGCAGTATTTT,CASSQGDRGLGDTQYF
NA,TRBJ1-5,few,TRBV6-5,TGTGCCAGCAAGGGCCAGGCCGATCAGCCCCAGCATTTT,CASKGQADQPQHF
NA,TRBJ2-5,NA,TRBV4-2,TGTGCCAGCAGCCCGGAGGCGGGGAGCTATCCAGAGACCCAGTACTTC,CASSPEAGSYPETQYF
TRBD1,TRBJ2-5,NA,TRBV30,TGTGCCTGGAGAGGGCTAAGACAGGGGGGTAAAGAGACCCAGTACTTC,CAWRGLRQGGKETQYF
NA,TRBJ2-1,many,TRBV27,TGTGCCAGCGGGCGCCTTAACAATGAGCAGTTCTTC,CASGRLNNEQFF
NA,TRBJ2-3,few,TRBV2,TGTGCCAGCAGTGAACAGGCAGGGGGCGCCCGGGGGGGGCCCACAGATACGCAGTATTTT,CASSEQAGGARGGPTDTQYF
NA,TRBJ1-1,NA,TRBV6-1,TGTGCCAGCAGTGTTGAGAACACTGAAGCTTTCTTT,CASSVENTEAFF
NA,TRBJ2-3,once,TRBV5-4,TGTGCCATGGCCCAAGGGCGCCTCACAGATACGCAGTATTTT,CAMAQGRLTDTQYF
TRBD1,TRBJ1-3,NA,TRBV5-1,TGCGCCAGCAGCAAGGGACAGGCTTACTCTGGAAACACCATATATTTT,CASSKGQAYSGNTIYF